This T cell receptor (beta chain) was captured in a study of cytomegalovirus exposure and HLA in healthy donors. Study observations and caveats: It is likely that the observed cluster of highly shared sequence variants was a sequencing artifact. An analysis was carried out at a later point. It showed that HLA-associated TCR beta chains were more clonally expanded than equally common non-associated chains. An analysis that was carried out later associated fewer than 20,000 TCR beta sequences with HLA alleles at 0.05 false discovery rate.

With 5 bases clipped from V and 1 base from J, the junction kept 5 bases outside the gene matches. This CDR3 is 15 amino acids long. In germline, CDR1 is SNHLY, CDR2 FYNNEI. All the people who gave samples were healthy bone marrow donors. As concerns this clone: Its target is not known.

PCR employed 60 Vbeta and 13 Jbeta primers. Assay used: immunoSEQ multiplex PCR; TCRdb lists only in-frame clones, some missing. The table has some 150,000 clones, roughly 83% seen once. The source of this sequence is a middle-aged man in good health and CMV-seropositive. The genes are TRBV2 and TRBJ1-5, with 7 bases fitting TRBD1. Sequenced input: PBMCs. The CDR3 DNA reads TGTGCCAGCAGTCGGACAGGCTTGAGCAATCAGCCCCAGCATTTT. This codes for CASSRTGLSNQPQHF.